One and the same sample provided the 17 T cell receptor beta chains below, sequenced in a study of control samples from healthy donors and cancer patients. Profiling relied on immunoSEQ multiplex PCR, and the TCRdb table lists in-frame clones only, not all of them. The sample yields over 60,000 clones, 75% to 85% seen once. Sequencing input: blood. The receptors here all came from a man aged 40-49 years in good health.

For the CDR3, the DNA is TGTGCCAGCAGTTTATCTTTGGGCAGGGTCGTTTTCTTT. It codes for CASSLSLGRVVFF. The chain employs TRBV27 and TRBJ1-1, with TRBD1 as a possible D gene (5 bases). Germline values: CDR1 MNHEY, CDR2 SMNVEV (reference sequence). The CDR3 is 13 residues long. Trimming took 0 bases from V and 13 from J, leaving 15 bases between them.

V usage is TRBV11-1 and J usage is TRBJ1-4, with 9 bases lining up with TRBD1. There are 14 residues in the CDR3. V lost 3 bases, J lost 8 bases, and 4 bases stayed unmatched. Germline CDR1 SGHAT, CDR2 FQDESV (reference sequence). The CDR3 is CASSLGTGMEKLFF. The CDR3 coding sequence is TGTGCCAGCAGCTTGGGGACAGGGATGGAAAAACTGTTTTTT.

This chain connects TRBV3-1 (or the pseudogene TRBV3-2) to TRBJ2-7; D is uncertain. The germline gives CDR1 LGHDT, CDR2 YNNKEL (reference sequence). The CDR3 runs 11 residues. The ends were cut back, 3 bases at V and 5 bases at J, with 5 bases in the middle. The CDR3 loop is CASSHCNEQYF. CDR3 DNA: TGTGCCAGCAGCCATTGCAACGAGCAGTACTTC.

J is TRBJ2-5 and V is TRBV7-2; no clear D gene. The CDR3 consists of 12 residues. Germline CDR1 is SGHTA and CDR2 is FQGNSA. V lost 6 bases and J lost 5, with 10 bases in between. CDR3 sequence (DNA): TGTGCCAGCAGTTTTTACCTGGAGACCCAGTACTTC. The encoded protein is CASSFYLETQYF.

The chain combines TRBV4-1 with TRBJ2-3; D gene ambiguous. V was trimmed by 1 base and J by 0 bases, leaving 11 bases between them. The length of the CDR3 is 16 residues. Germline lookup yields CDR1 MGHRA and CDR2 YSYEKL. In DNA form, the CDR3 reads TGCGCCAGCAGCCAAGGACCTAGGCAGAGCACAGATACGCAGTATTTT. Translating it yields CASSQGPRQSTDTQYF.

V is TRBV3-1 (or the pseudogene TRBV3-2) and J is TRBJ1-2, with 7 bases that match TRBD1. Germline CDR1 reads LGHDT; CDR2 reads YNNKEL (reference sequence). Germline trimming cut 8 bases from V and 0 bases from J; bases unmatched to any gene: 6. This CDR3 has 14 residues. The CDR3 region is CASAQGGPNYGYTF. CDR3 in DNA: TGTGCCAGCGCTCAGGGGGGTCCTAACTATGGCTACACCTTC.

V is TRBV29-1 and J is TRBJ2-1, with 8 nucleotides matching TRBD2. The CDR3 runs to 14 residues. Germline V gives CDR1 SQVTM, CDR2 ANQGSEA. V lost 4 bases to trimming and J lost 4 bases; unmatched junction nucleotides: 6. The DNA of the CDR3 is TGCAGCGTTGGGGTTAGCGGGACATACAATGAGCAGTTCTTC. This sequence encodes CSVGVSGTYNEQFF.

The sample holds one count of this clone. The chain employs TRBV6-5 and TRBJ1-5; the D is unclear. Looked up from germline, CDR1 is MNHEY and CDR2 is SVGAGI. The V and J ends lost 5 bases and 4 bases respectively, with 9 bases between them. This CDR3 region has 13 residues. CDR3 region: CASSPSHNQPQHF. CDR3 DNA sequence: TGTGCCAGCAGTCCTTCCCATAATCAGCCCCAGCATTTT.

V usage is TRBV7-2 and J usage is TRBJ2-5; D is perhaps TRBD1 (7 bases). This CDR3 is built from 14 residues. V was shortened by 6 bases and J by 4 bases, with 15 bases between the two germline ends. CDR1 and CDR2 from the germline V gene are SGHTA and FQGNSA. The CDR3 sequence: CASRRNRGGETQYF. CDR3 bases: TGTGCCAGCAGGCGGAACAGGGGAGGAGAGACCCAGTACTTC.

The rearrangement uses TRBV19 and TRBJ2-1; no clear D gene. CDR1 and CDR2 (germline): LNHDA, SQIVND (reference sequence). Trimming cost V 2 bases and J 5 bases, with 7 bases left between them. This CDR3 is 13 amino acids long. The CDR3 here is CASSINGNNEQFF. In DNA, the CDR3 is TGTGCCAGTAGTATAAACGGAAACAATGAGCAGTTCTTC.

The chain couples TRBV5-4 to TRBJ1-4; D is possibly TRBD1 (5 bases). Between the trimmed V and J ends, which lost 4 bases and 2 bases, there was a span of 9 bases. The CDR3 totals 14 residues. Germline V lookup: CDR1 SGHNT, CDR2 YYREEE (reference sequence). The chain's CDR3 is CASSGWGTNEKLFF. The CDR3 bases are TGTGCCAGCAGCGGTTGGGGGACTAATGAAAAACTGTTTTTT.

The V and J genes are TRBV30 and TRBJ1-1; D perhaps matches TRBD1 (5 bases). The CDR3 loop spans 14 amino acids. Germline lookup yields CDR1 GTSNPN and CDR2 SVGIG (reference sequence). V lost 4 bases and J lost 7, with 19 bases in between. The CDR3 region is CAWKRGVKADEAFF. As DNA, the CDR3 is TGTGCCTGGAAGCGGGGGGTGAAAGCCGATGAAGCTTTCTTT.

The chain has TRBV7-3 and TRBJ2-2; D may be TRBD1 (5 bases). From germline, CDR1 is SGHTA and CDR2 FQGTGA. The CDR3 loop spans 16 amino acids. Trimming took 5 bases from V and 6 from J, leaving 19 bases between them. The CDR3 DNA reads as TGTGCCAGCAGCCGAAACTCGGACAAAAATTCCGGGGAGCTGTTTTTT. Its protein is CASSRNSDKNSGELFF.

The V gene is TRBV19, the J gene TRBJ2-1; 9 bases fit TRBD2. The CDR3 runs to 15 residues. V was pared by 1 base and J by 4 bases, with 2 bases of the junction left unmatched. The V gene's germline CDR1 is LNHDA and CDR2 SQIVND (reference sequence). This chain's CDR3 is CASSIGLAGYNEQFF. Here the CDR3 DNA reads TGTGCCAGTAGTATAGGGCTAGCGGGGTACAATGAGCAGTTCTTC.

In this sample, this clone turned up once. This chain uses TRBV11-1 with TRBJ1-2; the D gene is possibly TRBD1 (6 bases). This CDR3 spans 15 amino acids. Germline V gives CDR1 SGHAT, CDR2 FQDESV (reference sequence). V lost 3 bases and J 2 bases, leaving 13 bases between the germline ends. The CDR3 DNA sequence: TGTGCCAGCAGCTTTAGACAGGCTCCAAACTATGGCTACACCTTC. It is translated as CASSFRQAPNYGYTF. Complete variable domain (other parts from reference TRBV11-1 and TRBJ1-2): EAEVAQSPRYKITEKSQAVAFWCDPISGHATLYWYRQILGQGPELLVQFQDESVVDDSQLPKDRFSAERLKGVDSTLKIQPAELGDSAMYLCASSFRQAPNYGYTFGSGTRLTVV.

This sequence joins TRBV30 and TRBJ1-3, with unresolved D. In germline, CDR1 is GTSNPN, CDR2 SVGIG (reference sequence). Between the trimmed V and J ends, which lost 3 bases and 0 bases, there was a span of 15 bases. This CDR3 spans 16 amino acids. The CDR3 loop is CAWRGGVRPSGNTIYF. DNA for the CDR3: TGTGCCTGGAGGGGTGGGGTCAGGCCCTCTGGAAACACCATATATTTT. The variable domain in full, with the rest retrieved from reference TRBV30 and TRBJ1-3, is SQTIHQWPATLVQPVGSPLSLECTVEGTSNPNLYWYRQAAGRGLQLLFYSVGIGQISSEVPQNLSASRPQDRQFILSSKKLLLSDSGFYLCAWRGGVRPSGNTIYFGEGSWLTVV.

In this sample, this clone is medium-sized. The chain combines TRBV27 with TRBJ1-5; the match to TRBD1 covers 8 bases. Per germline, CDR1 MNHEY and CDR2 SMNVEV (reference sequence). V gave up 0 bases and J gave up 7 bases; unmatched junction bases: 5. The CDR3 spans 15 residues. The CDR3 region has the DNA TGTGCCAGCAGTTTATCCGGACAGGGAGGCCAGCCCCAGCATTTT. Its translation: CASSLSGQGGQPQHF.